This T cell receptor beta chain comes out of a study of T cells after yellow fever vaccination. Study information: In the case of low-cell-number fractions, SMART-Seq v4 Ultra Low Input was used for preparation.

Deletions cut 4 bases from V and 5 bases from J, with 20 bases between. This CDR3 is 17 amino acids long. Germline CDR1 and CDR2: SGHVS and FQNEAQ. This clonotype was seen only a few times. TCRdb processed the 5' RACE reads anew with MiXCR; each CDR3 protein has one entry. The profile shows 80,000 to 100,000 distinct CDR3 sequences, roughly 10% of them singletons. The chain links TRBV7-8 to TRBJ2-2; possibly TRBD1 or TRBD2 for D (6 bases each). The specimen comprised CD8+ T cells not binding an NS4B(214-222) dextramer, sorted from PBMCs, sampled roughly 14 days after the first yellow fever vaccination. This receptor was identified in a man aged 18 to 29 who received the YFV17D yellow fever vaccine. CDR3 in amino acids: CASSSRRGFGRTGELFF. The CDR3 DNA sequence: TGTGCCAGCAGCTCTCGCAGGGGTTTTGGGAGGACCGGGGAGCTGTTTTTT.